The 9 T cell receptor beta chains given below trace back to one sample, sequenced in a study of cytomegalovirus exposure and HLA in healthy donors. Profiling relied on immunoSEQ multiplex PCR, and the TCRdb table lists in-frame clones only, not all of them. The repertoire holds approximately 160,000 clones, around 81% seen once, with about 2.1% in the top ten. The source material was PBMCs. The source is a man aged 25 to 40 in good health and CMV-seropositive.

The CDR3 region is CASSPGTGLTDTQYF. CDR3 nucleotides: TGTGCCAGCAGCCCCGGGACAGGGCTAACAGATACGCAGTATTTT. The chain employs TRBV7-2 and TRBJ2-3; 9 positions match TRBD1. V shed 5 bases and J 3 bases; nucleotides not matched to a gene: 6. Germline CDR1 SGHTA, CDR2 FQGNSA. CDR3 length: 15 amino acids.

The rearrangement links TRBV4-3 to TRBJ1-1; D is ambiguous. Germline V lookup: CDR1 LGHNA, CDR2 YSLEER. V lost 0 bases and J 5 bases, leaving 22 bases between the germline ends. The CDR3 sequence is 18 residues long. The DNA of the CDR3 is TGCGCCAGCAGCCAAGATCGCCCCGGCCGCGATCGGGATACTGAAGCTTTCTTT. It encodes CASSQDRPGRDRDTEAFF.

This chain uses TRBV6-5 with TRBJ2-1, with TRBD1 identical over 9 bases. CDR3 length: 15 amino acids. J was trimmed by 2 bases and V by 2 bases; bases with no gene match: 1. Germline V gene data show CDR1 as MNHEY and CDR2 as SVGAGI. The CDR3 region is CASSYGTGPYNEQFF. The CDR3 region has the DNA TGTGCCAGCAGTTACGGGACAGGGCCCTACAATGAGCAGTTCTTC.

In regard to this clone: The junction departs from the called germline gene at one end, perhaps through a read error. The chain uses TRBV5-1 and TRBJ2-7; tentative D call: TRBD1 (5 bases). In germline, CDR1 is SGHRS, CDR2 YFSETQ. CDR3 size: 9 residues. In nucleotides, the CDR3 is TGCGCCAGCAGCTTGGGACAGAACTTC. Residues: CASSLGQNF.

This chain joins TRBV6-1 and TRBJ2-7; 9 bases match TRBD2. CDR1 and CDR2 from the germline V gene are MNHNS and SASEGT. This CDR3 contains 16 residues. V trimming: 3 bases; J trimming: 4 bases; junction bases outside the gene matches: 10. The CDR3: CASSETLSGGTYEQYF. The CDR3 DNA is TGTGCCAGCAGTGAGACGCTAAGCGGGGGGACGTACGAGCAGTACTTC.

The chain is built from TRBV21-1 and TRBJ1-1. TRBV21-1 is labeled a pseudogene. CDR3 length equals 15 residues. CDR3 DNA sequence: TGTGCCAGCAGCAAAGACGGCGGGGTGAACACTGAAGCTTTCTTT. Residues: CASSKDGGVNTEAFF.

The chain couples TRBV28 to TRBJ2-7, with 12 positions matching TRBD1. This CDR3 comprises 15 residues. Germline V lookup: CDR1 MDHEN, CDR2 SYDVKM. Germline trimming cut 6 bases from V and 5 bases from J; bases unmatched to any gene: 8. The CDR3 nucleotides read TGTGCCAGCAGGACCCAGGGACAGGGGGCCAACGAGCAGTACTTC. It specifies CASRTQGQGANEQYF.

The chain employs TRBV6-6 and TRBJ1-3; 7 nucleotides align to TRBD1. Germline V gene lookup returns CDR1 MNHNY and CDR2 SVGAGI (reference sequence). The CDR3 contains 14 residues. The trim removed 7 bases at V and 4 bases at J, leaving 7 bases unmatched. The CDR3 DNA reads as TGTGCCAGCATTAGGGGGCTGGTCGGAAACACCATATATTTT. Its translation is CASIRGLVGNTIYF.

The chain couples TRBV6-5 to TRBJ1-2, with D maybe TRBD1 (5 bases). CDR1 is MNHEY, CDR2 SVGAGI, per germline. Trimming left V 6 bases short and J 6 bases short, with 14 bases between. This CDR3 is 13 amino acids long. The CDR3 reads CASSPPGWHGYTF. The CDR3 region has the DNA TGTGCCAGCAGCCCCCCAGGGTGGCATGGCTACACCTTC.